The table lists the clone carrying this TCR beta chain with a few counts. The sample is drawn from a study of T-cell reconstitution after alpha-beta-depleted transplantation in children. V lost 1 base to trimming and J lost 3 bases, with 14 bases between them. Per the germline V gene, CDR1 is LGHDT and CDR2 is YNNKEL (reference sequence). CDR3 length: 16 residues. Molecular barcoding with unique molecular identifiers was used for the TCRbeta library. Each CDR3 protein is one row after TCRdb ran MiXCR on the PCR reads. The sample has about 78,000 distinct CDR3 sequences, roughly 14% seen once. The sample in question was PBMCs, mostly from graft donor cells, obtained 180 days after TCRalphabeta/CD19-depleted stem cell transplant. The clonotype comes from a male patient aged 2 to 9 who had a stem cell transplant for acute lymphoblastic leukemia, so the T cells may come from the graft donor. The chain combines TRBV3-1 with TRBJ2-3; weak D call: TRBD2 (6 bases). This CDR3 reads CASSQVPGGETDTQYF. The CDR3 DNA reads as TGTGCCAGCAGCCAAGTTCCCGGGGGAGAGACAGATACGCAGTATTTT.